A single T cell receptor (beta chain) is shown here with its context. At one boundary the junction diverges from the germline segment, which might be a read error. The CDR3 spans 12 residues. Germline V CDR1 and CDR2: MNHNY, SVGAGI (reference sequence). These data are taken from a study of radiotherapy plus CTLA-4 blockade in lung cancer. On the study more broadly: About a sixth of enrolled patients responded objectively, and 25% to 40% had disease control.

Only in-frame clones appear in the TCRdb table, and some are missing; sequencing was by immunoSEQ multiplex PCR. The sample has about 62,000 clones, roughly 76% seen once. Source: peripheral blood, taken from a patient treated with radiotherapy plus ipilimumab. This chain joins TRBV6-6 and TRBJ2-7; D gene unclear. The receptor comes from a human donor with non-small cell lung cancer who had a complete response to radiotherapy plus ipilimumab. The CDR3 loop is CASSYAVDSVVF. The CDR3 coding sequence is TGTGCCAGCAGTTACGCCGTCGACTCTGTTGTCTTC.